This T cell receptor (beta chain) was recovered during a study of cytomegalovirus exposure and HLA in healthy donors. Study findings and constraints: Later work found most CMV-associated TCR beta chains apparently HLA-restricted. Most likely, a cluster of highly shared sequence variants arose as a sequencing artifact.

The CDR3 is 13 residues long. Trimming pared 4 bases from V and 2 bases from J, leaving 8 bases between. Germline-derived CDR1 and CDR2 are SGHTA and FQGNSA. With respect to this clone: Its antigen is not identified. Other DNA sequences in the same sample also yield this CDR3.

Researchers ran the PCR with 60 Vbeta and 13 Jbeta primers. This table comes from immunoSEQ multiplex PCR, and its TCRdb copy is limited to in-frame clones, with some not included. The sample has around 170,000 clones; about 84% are singletons. V usage is TRBV7-2 and J usage is TRBJ1-1; possible D gene TRBD1, 5 bases. The sequenced sample was PBMCs. The receptor comes from a man between 45 and 60 years old in good health and CMV-seronegative. The CDR3 region has the DNA TGTGCCAGCAGCTCACAGGTCAACACTGAAGCTTTCTTT. Translating it yields CASSSQVNTEAFF.